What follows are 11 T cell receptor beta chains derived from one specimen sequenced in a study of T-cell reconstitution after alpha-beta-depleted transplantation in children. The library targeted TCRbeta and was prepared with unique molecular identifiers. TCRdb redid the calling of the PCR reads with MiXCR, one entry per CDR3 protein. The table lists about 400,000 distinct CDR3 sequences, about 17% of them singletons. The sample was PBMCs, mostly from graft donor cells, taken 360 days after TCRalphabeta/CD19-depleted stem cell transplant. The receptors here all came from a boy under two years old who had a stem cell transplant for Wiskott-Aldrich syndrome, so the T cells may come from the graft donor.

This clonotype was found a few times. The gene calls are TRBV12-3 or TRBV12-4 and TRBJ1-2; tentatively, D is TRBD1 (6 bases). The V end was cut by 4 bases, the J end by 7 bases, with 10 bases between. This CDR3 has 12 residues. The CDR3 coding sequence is TGTGCCAGCAGTTACAGGGCCGGTGGCTACACCTTC. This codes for CASSYRAGGYTF.

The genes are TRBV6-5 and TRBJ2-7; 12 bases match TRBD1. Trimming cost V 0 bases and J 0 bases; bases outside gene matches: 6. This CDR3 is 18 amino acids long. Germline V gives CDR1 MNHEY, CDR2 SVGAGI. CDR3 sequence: CASSYSGQGASNSYEQYF. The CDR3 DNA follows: TGTGCCAGCAGTTACTCGGGACAGGGGGCTTCCAACTCCTACGAGCAGTACTTC.

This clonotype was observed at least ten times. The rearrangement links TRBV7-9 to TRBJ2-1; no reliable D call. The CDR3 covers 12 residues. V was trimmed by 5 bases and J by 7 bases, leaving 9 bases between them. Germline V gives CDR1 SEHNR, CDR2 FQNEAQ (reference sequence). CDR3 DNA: TGTGCCAGCAGCGTACGTGGTAATGAGCAGTTCTTC. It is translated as CASSVRGNEQFF.

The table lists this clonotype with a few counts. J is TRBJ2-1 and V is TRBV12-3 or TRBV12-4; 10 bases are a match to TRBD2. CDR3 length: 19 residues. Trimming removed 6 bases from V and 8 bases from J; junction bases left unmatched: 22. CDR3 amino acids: CASRPGTARTSGRGDEQFF. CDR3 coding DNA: TGTGCCAGCAGGCCCGGGACAGCCAGGACTAGCGGAAGGGGGGATGAGCAGTTCTTC.

The CDR3 is CASSRGWEVSGNTIYF. The CDR3, as DNA: TGCGCCAGCAGCCGGGGTTGGGAAGTCTCTGGAAACACCATATATTTT. The chain employs TRBV4-1 and TRBJ1-3; D call uncertain. Looked up from germline, CDR1 is MGHRA and CDR2 is YSYEKL. The CDR3 is 16 amino acids. Trimming took 4 bases from V and 0 from J, leaving 13 bases between them.

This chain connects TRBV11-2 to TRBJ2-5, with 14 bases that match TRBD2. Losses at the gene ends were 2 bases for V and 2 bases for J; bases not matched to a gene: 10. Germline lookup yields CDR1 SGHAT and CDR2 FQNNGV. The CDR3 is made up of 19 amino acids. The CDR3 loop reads CASSLRGTSGRGIQETQYF. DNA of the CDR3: TGTGCCAGCAGCTTAAGGGGGACTAGCGGGAGAGGAATACAAGAGACCCAGTACTTC. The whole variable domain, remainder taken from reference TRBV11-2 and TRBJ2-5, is EAGVAQSPRYKIIEKRQSVAFWCNPISGHATLYWYQQILGQGPKLLIQFQNNGVVDDSQLPKDRFSAERLKGVDSTLKIQPAKLEDSAVYLCASSLRGTSGRGIQETQYFGPGTRLLVL.

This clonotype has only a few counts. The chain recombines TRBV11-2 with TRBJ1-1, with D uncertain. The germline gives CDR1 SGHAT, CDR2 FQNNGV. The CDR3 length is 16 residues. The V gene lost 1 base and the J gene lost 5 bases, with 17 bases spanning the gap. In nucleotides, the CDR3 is TGTGCCAGCAGCTTAGCCTGGCGGGGTTCGGTTACTGAAGCTTTCTTT. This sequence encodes CASSLAWRGSVTEAFF.

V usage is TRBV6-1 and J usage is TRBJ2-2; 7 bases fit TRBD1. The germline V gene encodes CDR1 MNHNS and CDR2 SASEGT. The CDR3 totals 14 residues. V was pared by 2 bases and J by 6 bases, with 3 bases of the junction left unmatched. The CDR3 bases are TGTGCCAGCAGTGAAATGACAGGGCCCGGGGAGCTGTTTTTT. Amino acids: CASSEMTGPGELFF.

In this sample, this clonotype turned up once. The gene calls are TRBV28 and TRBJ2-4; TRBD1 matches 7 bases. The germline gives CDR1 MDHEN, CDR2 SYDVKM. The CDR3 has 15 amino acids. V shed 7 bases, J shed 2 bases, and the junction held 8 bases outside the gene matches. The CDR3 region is CASKKTGAPKNIQYF. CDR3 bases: TGTGCCAGCAAAAAAACAGGGGCCCCCAAAAACATTCAGTACTTC.

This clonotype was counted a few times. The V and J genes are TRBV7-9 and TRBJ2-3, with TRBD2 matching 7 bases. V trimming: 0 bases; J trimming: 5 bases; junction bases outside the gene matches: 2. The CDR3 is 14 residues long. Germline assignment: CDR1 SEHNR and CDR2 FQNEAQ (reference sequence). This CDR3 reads CASSLARGRDTQYF. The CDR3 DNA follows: TGTGCCAGCAGCTTAGCGCGCGGGAGAGATACGCAGTATTTT.

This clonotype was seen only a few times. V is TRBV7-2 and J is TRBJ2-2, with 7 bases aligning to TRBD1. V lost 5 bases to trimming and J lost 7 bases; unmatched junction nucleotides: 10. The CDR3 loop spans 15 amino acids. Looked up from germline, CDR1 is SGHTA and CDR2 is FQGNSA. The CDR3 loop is CASSIRTGWNGELFF. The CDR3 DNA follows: TGTGCCAGCAGCATTAGGACAGGATGGAACGGGGAGCTGTTTTTT.